This record looks at one TCR beta chain sequence and its context. Its antigen is not yet known. The record has no base qualities; no much larger clone is one base away. The data are from a study of blood T cell repertoires in COVID-19 (dated by TCRdb to 2018 to 2020). Regarding the complete study: Collaborator samples came from the United States, Italy and Spain and covered acute and convalescent phases of COVID-19. A freely available public database, intended as a resource for researchers studying the immune response to SARS-CoV-2, is where the repertoires were released. Samples were obtained from the ongoing ImmuneRACE study (first 160 participants) and from about 1,300 subjects provided by 6 global collaborators. The material from the prospective study consisted of cDNA or gDNA derived from T cells, B-cell-depleted T cells, or PBMCs. Nearly every sample came with metadata listing a de-identified subject ID, COVID-19 status, age in years and sex. Deeply sampled blood TCRbeta repertoires from subjects exposed to, actively infected with, or recovered from COVID-19 were included in the dataset. Where available, HLA class I and class II types were obtained from metadata supplied by the sample provider rather than from assay-based typing.

The immunoSEQ Assay, a bias-controlled multiplex PCR, was used to amplify TCRbeta CDR3 regions from genomic DNA. Regarding the original processing steps: The number of nucleated cells in each sample was estimated from the amplification of reference gene primers within the assay. To quantify the absolute abundance of each unique TCRbeta CDR3 rearrangement, sequence reads were collapsed and filtered. For each sample, productive Simpson clonality was calculated as the square root of Simpson's diversity index over productive rearrangements. Not all clones reach the TCRdb copy of this immuneACCESS table, which keeps in-frame sequences only. Checked studies attribute under half of the gap to unresolved V genes and leave the rest unexplained. V and J calls plus clone size are reproduced from that table; the DNA served to infer D and trimming. Within this sample are just under 30,000 clones, with approximately 80% of them counted one time only. 40% to 55% of the sample lies in the top ten.

CDR1 and CDR2 are read off the germline V gene as MDHEN and SYDVKM. Germline trimming amounts to 5 bases on V and 4 bases on J, with 13 as the count of junction bases outside the gene matches. Its CDR3 holds 17 amino acids, cysteine through phenylalanine. Here the CDR3 DNA is all that survives: 51 bases in frame from base 1. Overall study outcomes, separate from this receptor: The amount of clinical and demographic metadata varied by source and participant and was provided uncurated.

Whole blood was collected in K2EDTA tubes by collaborating institutions according to the institutions' own protocols. For TCRbeta analysis, collaborators shipped samples in one of three forms: frozen whole blood, isolated PBMCs, or DNA extracted from either of those sample types. Material: peripheral blood. Recombination joined TRBV28 with TRBJ1-2; 10 central nucleotides agree with TRBD1. The sequence was collected from a woman between 65 and 79 years old with acute or convalescent COVID-19. The nucleotide sequence is TGTGCCAGCAGTATCGGACAGGGGGGCCCGGGATCCTATGGCTACACCTTC. Translated, it gives CASSIGQGGPGSYGYTF.